This T cell receptor beta chain was retrieved from a study of follicular helper T cells after annual influenza vaccination. Study context: Some donors were sampled over the 2013-2014, 2014-2015 and 2015-2016 vaccinations.

Study observations and caveats: Each annual vaccination recalled recurring oligoclonal ICOS+CD38+ cTfh clonotypes.

Notes on this clone: Antigen unknown.

Profiled with immunoSEQ multiplex PCR; TCRdb holds only in-frame clones, not every one. The sample lists several thousand clones; around four fifths were seen once. Documented time point: 2014-2015 season, 7 days after vaccination. CDR1 is LGHNA and CDR2 is YSLEER in the germline V gene. The ends were cut back, 2 bases at V and 7 bases at J, with 14 bases in the middle. The CDR3 extends over 15 amino acids. This material consisted of CXCR5+ CD38- circulating T follicular helper cells from blood, taken 7 days after influenza vaccination. Documented subset: circulating Tfh, non-naive CD4+CXCR5+PD-1+ (ICOS+CD38+ or ICOS-CD38-). The rearrangement links TRBV4-3 to TRBJ2-2; D possibly corresponds to TRBD1 (6 bases). This clonotype originated in an adult who received the influenza vaccine. The CDR3 DNA is TGCGCCAGCAGCCAACAGACTAACAGGGACGGGGAGCTGTTTTTT. Protein product: CASSQQTNRDGELFF.